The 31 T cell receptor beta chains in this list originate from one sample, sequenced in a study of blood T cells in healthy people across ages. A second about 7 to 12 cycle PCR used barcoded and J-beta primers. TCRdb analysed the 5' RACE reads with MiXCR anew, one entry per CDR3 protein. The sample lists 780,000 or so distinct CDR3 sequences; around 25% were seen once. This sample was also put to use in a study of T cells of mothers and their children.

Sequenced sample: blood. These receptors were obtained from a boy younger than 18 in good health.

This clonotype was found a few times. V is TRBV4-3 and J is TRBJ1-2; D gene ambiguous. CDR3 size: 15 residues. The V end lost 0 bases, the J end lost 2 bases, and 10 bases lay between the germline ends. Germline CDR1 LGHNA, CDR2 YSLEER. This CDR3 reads CASSQDPEVNYGYTF. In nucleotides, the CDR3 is TGCGCCAGCAGCCAAGATCCAGAGGTCAACTATGGCTACACCTTC.

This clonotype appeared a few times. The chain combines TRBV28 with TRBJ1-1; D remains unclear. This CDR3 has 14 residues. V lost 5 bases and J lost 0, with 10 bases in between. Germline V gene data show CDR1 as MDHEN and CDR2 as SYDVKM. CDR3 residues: CASSQIRVNTEAFF. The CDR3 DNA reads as TGTGCCAGCAGTCAAATCCGGGTGAACACTGAAGCTTTCTTT.

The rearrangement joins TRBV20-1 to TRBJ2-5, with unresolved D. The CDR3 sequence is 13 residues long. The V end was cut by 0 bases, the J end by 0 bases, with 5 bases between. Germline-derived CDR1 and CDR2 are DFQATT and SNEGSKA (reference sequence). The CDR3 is CSARDVNQETQYF. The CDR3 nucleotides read TGCAGTGCTAGAGATGTGAACCAAGAGACCCAGTACTTC.

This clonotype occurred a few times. CDR3 in amino acids: CASSDSGSGANVLTF. CDR3 sequence (DNA): TGCGCCAGCAGCGACAGCGGATCTGGGGCCAACGTCCTGACTTTC. This rearrangement joins TRBV4-1 to TRBJ2-6; tentatively, D is TRBD1 or TRBD2 (5 bases each). The V gene lost 5 bases and the J gene lost 1 base, with 9 bases spanning the gap. The CDR3 consists of 15 residues. CDR1 MGHRA and CDR2 YSYEKL come from the germline V gene.

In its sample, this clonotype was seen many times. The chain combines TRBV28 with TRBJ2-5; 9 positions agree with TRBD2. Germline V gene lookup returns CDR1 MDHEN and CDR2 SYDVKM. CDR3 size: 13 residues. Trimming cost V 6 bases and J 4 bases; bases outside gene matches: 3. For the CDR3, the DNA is TGTGCCAGCAGCCAACTAGCGGGAGAGACCCAGTACTTC. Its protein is CASSQLAGETQYF.

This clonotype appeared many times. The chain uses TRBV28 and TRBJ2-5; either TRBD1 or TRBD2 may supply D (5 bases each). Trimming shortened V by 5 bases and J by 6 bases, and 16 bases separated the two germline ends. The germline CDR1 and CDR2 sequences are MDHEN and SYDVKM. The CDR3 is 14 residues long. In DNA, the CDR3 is TGTGCCAGCAGTGAGGGACGGGCTACTAAGACCCAGTACTTC. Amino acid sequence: CASSEGRATKTQYF.

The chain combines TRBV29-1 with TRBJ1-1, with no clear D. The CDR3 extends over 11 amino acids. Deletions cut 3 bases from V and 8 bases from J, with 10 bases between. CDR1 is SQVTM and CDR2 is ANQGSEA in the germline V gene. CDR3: CSVEIELEAFF. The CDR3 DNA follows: TGCAGCGTTGAGATTGAGCTGGAAGCTTTCTTT.

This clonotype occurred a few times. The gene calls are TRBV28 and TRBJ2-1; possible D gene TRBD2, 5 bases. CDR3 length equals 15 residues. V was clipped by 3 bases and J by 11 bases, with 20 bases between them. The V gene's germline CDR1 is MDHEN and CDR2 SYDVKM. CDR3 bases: TGTGCCAGCAGTTTCTCCAGCGGACGCCCGGGGAAGCAGTTCTTC. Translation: CASSFSSGRPGKQFF.

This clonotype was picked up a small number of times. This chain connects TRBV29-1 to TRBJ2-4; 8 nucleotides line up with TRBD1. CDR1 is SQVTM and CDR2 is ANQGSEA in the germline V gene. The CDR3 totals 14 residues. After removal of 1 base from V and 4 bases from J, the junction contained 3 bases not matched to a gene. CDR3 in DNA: TGCAGCGTTGAAGTCGGACAGGGAAAAAACATTCAGTACTTC. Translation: CSVEVGQGKNIQYF.

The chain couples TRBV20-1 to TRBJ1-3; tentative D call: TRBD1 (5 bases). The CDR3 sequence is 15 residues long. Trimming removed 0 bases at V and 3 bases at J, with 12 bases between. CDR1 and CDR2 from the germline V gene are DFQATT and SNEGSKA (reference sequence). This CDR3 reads CSARDPGWYGNTIYF. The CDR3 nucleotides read TGCAGTGCTAGAGATCCAGGGTGGTATGGAAACACCATATATTTT.

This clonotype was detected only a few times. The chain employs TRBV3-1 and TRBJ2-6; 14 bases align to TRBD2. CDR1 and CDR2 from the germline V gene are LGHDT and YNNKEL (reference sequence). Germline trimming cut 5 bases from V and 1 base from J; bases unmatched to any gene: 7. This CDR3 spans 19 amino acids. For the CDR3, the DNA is TGTGCCAGCAGCTGCCGACTAGCGGGGGGGCCTTCTGGGGCCAACGTCCTGACTTTC. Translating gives CASSCRLAGGPSGANVLTF. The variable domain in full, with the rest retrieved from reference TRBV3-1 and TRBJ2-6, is DTAVSQTPKYLVTQMGNDKSIKCEQNLGHDTMYWYKQDSKKFLKIMFSYNNKELIINETVPNRFSPKSPDKAHLNLHINSLELGDSAVYFCASSCRLAGGPSGANVLTFGAGSRLTVL.

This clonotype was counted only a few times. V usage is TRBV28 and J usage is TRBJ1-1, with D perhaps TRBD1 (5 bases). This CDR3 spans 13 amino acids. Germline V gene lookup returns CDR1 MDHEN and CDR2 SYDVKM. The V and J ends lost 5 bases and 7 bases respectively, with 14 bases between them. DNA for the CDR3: TGTGCCAGCAGTCCCAAAGACAGTCTTGAAGCTTTCTTT. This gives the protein CASSPKDSLEAFF.

This CDR3 is CSGATDTQYF. CDR3 sequence (DNA): TGCAGCGGAGCCACAGATACGCAGTATTTT. The rearrangement joins TRBV29-1 to TRBJ2-3; D remains ambiguous. Germline loops: CDR1 SQVTM, CDR2 ANQGSEA. CDR3 length equals 10 residues. Trimming cost V 7 bases and J 2 bases, with 4 bases left between them.

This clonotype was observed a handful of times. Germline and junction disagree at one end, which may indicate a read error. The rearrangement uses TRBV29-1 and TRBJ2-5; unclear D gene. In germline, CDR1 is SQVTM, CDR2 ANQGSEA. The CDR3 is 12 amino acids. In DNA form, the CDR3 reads TGCAGCGTTGAAAACGGCGTGGAGACCCAGTGCTTC. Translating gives CSVENGVETQCF. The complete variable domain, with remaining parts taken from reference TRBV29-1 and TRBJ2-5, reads SAVISQKPSRDICQRGTSLTIQCQVDSQVTMMFWYRQQPGQSLTLIATANQGSEATYESGFVIDKFPISRPNLTFSTLTVSNMSPEDSSIYLCSVENGVETQCFGPGTRLLVL.

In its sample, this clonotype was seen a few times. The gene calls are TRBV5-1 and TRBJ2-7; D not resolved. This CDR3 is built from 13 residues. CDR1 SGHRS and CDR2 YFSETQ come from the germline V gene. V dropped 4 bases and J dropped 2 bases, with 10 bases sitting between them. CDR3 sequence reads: CASSTSSPYEQYF. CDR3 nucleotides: TGCGCCAGCAGCACATCCTCTCCCTACGAGCAGTACTTC. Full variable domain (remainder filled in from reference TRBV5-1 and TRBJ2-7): KAGVTQTPRYLIKTRGQQVTLSCSPISGHRSVSWYQQTPGQGLQFLFEYFSETQRNKGNFPGRFSGRQFSNSRSEMNVSTLELGDSALYLCASSTSSPYEQYFGPGTRLTVT.

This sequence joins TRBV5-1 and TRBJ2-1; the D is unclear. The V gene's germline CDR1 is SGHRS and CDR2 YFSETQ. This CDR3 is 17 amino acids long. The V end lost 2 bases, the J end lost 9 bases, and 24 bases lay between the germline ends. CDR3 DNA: TGCGCCAGCAGCTTTGTTAAGGATATCATTACGGCTCGTGAGCAGTTCTTC. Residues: CASSFVKDIITAREQFF.

CDR3 sequence reads: CASSLREWKDEQYF. The CDR3 DNA is TGCGCCAGCAGCTTGCGGGAGTGGAAGGACGAGCAGTACTTC. V and J are TRBV4-1 and TRBJ2-7; the match to TRBD2 covers 7 bases. The CDR3 consists of 14 residues. Germline loops: CDR1 MGHRA, CDR2 YSYEKL. Losses at the gene ends were 5 bases for V and 5 bases for J; bases not matched to a gene: 9.

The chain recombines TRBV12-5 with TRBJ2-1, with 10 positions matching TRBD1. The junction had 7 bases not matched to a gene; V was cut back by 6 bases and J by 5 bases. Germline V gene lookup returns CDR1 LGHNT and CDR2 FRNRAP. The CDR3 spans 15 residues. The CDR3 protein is CASGPGTGEHNEQFF. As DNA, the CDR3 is TGTGCTAGTGGGCCCGGGACAGGGGAACACAATGAGCAGTTCTTC.

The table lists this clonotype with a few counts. The CDR3 DNA follows: TGTGCCGGAAAGCGGGAGTATAGAGAAAATGAGCAGTTCTTC. Protein sequence: CAGKREYRENEQFF. This chain joins TRBV2 and TRBJ2-1; 8 bases match TRBD2. With V trimmed by 11 bases and J by 7 bases, 13 bases remained unmatched. This CDR3 is 14 amino acids long. Germline V lookup: CDR1 SNHLY, CDR2 FYNNEI. Complete variable domain (other parts from reference TRBV2 and TRBJ2-1): EPEVTQTPSHQVTQMGQEVILRCVPISNHLYFYWYRQILGQKVEFLVSFYNNEISEKSEIFDDQFSVERPDGSNFTLKIRSTKLEDSAMYFCAGKREYRENEQFFGPGTRLTVL.

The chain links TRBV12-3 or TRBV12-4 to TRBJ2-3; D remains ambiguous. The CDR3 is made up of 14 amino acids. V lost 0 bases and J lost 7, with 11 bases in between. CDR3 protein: CASSLALATNTQYF. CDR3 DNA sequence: TGTGCCAGCAGTTTAGCGCTGGCTACCAATACGCAGTATTTT.

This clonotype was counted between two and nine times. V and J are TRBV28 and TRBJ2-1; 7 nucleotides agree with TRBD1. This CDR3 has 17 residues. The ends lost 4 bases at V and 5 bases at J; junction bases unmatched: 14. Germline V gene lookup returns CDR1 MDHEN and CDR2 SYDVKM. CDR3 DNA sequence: TGTGCCAGCAGTTGGGGCGAACCGGGACAGCACGACAATGAGCAGTTCTTC. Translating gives CASSWGEPGQHDNEQFF.

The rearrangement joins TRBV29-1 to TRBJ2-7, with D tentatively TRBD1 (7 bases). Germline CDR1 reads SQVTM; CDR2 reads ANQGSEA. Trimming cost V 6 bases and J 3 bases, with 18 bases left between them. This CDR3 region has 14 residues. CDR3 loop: CSVQTGDSIYEQYF. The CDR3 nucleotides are TGCAGCGTCCAAACGGGGGACAGCATCTACGAGCAGTACTTC.

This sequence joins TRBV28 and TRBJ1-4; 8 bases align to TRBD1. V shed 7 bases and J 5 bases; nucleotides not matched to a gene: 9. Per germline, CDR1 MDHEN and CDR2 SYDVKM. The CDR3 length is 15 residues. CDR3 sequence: CASNQFRDRNEKLFF. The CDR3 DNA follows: TGTGCCAGCAACCAGTTCCGGGACAGGAATGAAAAACTGTTTTTT.

CDR3 protein: CASSFSGQGAQETQYF. The CDR3 DNA follows: TGCGCCAGCAGCTTCTCGGGACAGGGCGCACAAGAGACCCAGTACTTC. The chain uses TRBV5-1 and TRBJ2-5, with TRBD1 matching 9 bases. CDR1 and CDR2 from the germline V gene are SGHRS and YFSETQ. This CDR3 region has 16 residues. With 2 bases clipped from V and 2 bases from J, the junction kept 7 bases outside the gene matches. The variable domain in full, with the rest retrieved from reference TRBV5-1 and TRBJ2-5, is KAGVTQTPRYLIKTRGQQVTLSCSPISGHRSVSWYQQTPGQGLQFLFEYFSETQRNKGNFPGRFSGRQFSNSRSEMNVSTLELGDSALYLCASSFSGQGAQETQYFGPGTRLLVL.

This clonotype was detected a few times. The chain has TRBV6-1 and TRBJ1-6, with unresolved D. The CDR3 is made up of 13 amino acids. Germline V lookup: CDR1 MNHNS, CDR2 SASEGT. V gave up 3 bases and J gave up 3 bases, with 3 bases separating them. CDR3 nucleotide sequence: TGTGCCAGCAGTGACAGCTATAATTCACCCCTCCACTTT. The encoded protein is CASSDSYNSPLHF.

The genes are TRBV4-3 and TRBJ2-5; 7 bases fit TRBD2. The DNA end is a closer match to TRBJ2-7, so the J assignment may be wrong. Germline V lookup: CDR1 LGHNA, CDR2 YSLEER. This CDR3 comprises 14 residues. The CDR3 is CASSLSGEGYEQYF. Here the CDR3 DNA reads TGCGCCAGCAGCCTATCCGGGGAGGGCTACGAGCAGTACTTC.

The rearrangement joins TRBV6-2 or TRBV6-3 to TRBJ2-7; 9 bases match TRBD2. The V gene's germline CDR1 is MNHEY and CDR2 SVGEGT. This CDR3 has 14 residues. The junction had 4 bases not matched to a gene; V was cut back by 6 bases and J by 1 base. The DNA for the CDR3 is TGTGCCAGCAGAAGACTAGCGGTATCCTACGAGCAGTACTTC. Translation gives CASRRLAVSYEQYF.

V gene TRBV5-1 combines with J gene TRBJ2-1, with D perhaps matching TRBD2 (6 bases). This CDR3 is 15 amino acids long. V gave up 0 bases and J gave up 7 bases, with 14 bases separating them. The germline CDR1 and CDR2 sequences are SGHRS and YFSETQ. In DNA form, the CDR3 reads TGCGCCAGCAGCTTGGTGCCCGGGACTGAGAATGAGCAGTTCTTC. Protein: CASSLVPGTENEQFF.

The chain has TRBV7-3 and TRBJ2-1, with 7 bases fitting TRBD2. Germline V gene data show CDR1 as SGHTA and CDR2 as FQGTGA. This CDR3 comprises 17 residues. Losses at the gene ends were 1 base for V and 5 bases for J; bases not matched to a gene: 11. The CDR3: CASSLSLSVGGNNEQFF. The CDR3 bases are TGTGCCAGCAGCTTAAGTCTCTCGGTCGGGGGGAACAATGAGCAGTTCTTC.

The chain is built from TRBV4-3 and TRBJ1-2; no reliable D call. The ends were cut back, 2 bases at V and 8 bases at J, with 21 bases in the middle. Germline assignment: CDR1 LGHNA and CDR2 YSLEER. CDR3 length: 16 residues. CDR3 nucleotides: TGCGCCAGCAGCCAACTAACAAGGACCCTCGCTGGGGGCTACACCTTC. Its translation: CASSQLTRTLAGGYTF.

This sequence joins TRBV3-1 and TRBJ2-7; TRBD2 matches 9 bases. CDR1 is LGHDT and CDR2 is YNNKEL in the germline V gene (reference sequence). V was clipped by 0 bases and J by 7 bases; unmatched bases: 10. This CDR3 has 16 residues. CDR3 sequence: CASSQDQAAGGPEQYF. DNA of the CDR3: TGTGCCAGCAGCCAAGATCAGGCGGCGGGAGGGCCTGAGCAGTACTTC.